This entry features one T cell receptor beta chain sequence. Its matching antigen is unknown. Both peripheral blood and punch biopsies of lesional scalp skin were obtained from patients who had alopecia areata. Following RNA extraction, reverse transcription yielded cDNA that acted as the sequencing template. The repertoire was sequenced with immunoSEQ multiplex PCR; TCRdb's copy has only in-frame clones and lacks some. The repertoire consists of roughly 170,000 clones, with over 50% occurring once and the leading ten covering roughly 15%. This entry comes from a study of CD8+ T cells in alopecia areata. About the research overall: Treated patients were given 5 to 10 mg oral tofacitinib twice daily.

Findings and limits, study-wide: Patients shared TCRs less clearly than mice did, possibly owing to HLA.

CDR1 and CDR2 (germline): SEHNR, FQNEAQ (reference sequence). Trimming took 2 bases from V and 7 from J, leaving 6 bases between them. The CDR3 is 12 amino acids. This chain links TRBV7-9 with TRBJ1-5; D is undetermined. The source was CD4+ T cells sorted from blood, collected at week 0. This receptor was identified in a human donor with alopecia areata. CDR3 in amino acids: CASSLLSQPQHF. The CDR3 nucleotides are TGTGCCAGCAGCTTATTGTCCCAGCCCCAGCATTTT.